Listed here is a single TCR beta chain. There is no known antigen for this receptor. Base qualities are missing; no much larger clone stands one base away. Using the deep immunoSEQ assay, TCR CDR3 regions were amplified from genomic DNA by multiplex PCR. Extracted genomic DNA from each cell subset was distributed evenly across all wells of several immunoSEQ 96-well plates, and each plate was treated as a replicate. For sorted subsets, each replicate PCR was loaded with roughly 200 ng genomic DNA, equivalent to about 30,000 T cell genomes. Purified libraries were measured with a Qubit 3.0 fluorometer, size-checked on a Bioanalyzer 2100, and measured again with the KAPA Library Quantification kit. Every immunoSEQ 96-well plate was sequenced on a dedicated single-read 150-cycle Illumina NextSeq 550 flow cell. The authors processed their data as follows. Because the immunoSEQ output included only junctional sequences and no quality scores, the filtering could not be the same as the filtering used for full-length reads. Sequences were annotated with PyIR, a Python wrapper for IgBLAST v1.9, using IMGT germline references to assign V/J genes and CDR3. Reads with weak V/J assignments (E-value above 1e-6), missing CDR3, stop codons, out-of-frame junctions, or ambiguous translated residues were removed. V3J clonotypes were defined as sequences sharing an identical inferred V gene, J gene, and CDR3 amino acid sequence. Percentage overlap between repertoires was calculated by dividing the number of shared unique clonotypes by the size of the smaller repertoire. Richness of each repertoire was evaluated using RTK rarefaction, the Chao1 estimator, and Recon v2.1 estimates of unobserved clonotypes. OLGA was used to compute generation probabilities for all TCRbeta clonotypes that the gDNA method yielded from several donors. In TCRdb, the immuneACCESS table is reduced to in-frame sequences with V and J assigned. These tables do not hold every clone; where another copy was compared, an unresolved V gene accounts for under half, and the others remain unexplained. The V and J calls and clone size are taken from that table; D and trimming were inferred from the DNA. For this sample the table gives approximately 98,000 clones, of which around 68% were detected only once. The leading ten clones occupy approximately 25% of the sample.

The data are from a study of shared clonotypes between healthy human individuals (dated by TCRdb to 2018 to 2020). Concerning the study at large: The cohort included a few men and a couple of women between 18 and 49 years of age. For each donor, CD4 naive and CD4 memory were each run on three plates, CD8 naive on two plates, and CD8 memory on one plate. To increase sequencing depth and limit assay-specific biases, TCR repertoire library preparation and sequencing were carried out by different laboratories using diverse techniques. Each donor's leukapheresis produced roughly between roughly 0.9 and 9 billion PBMCs. The study deeply sequenced blood TCR repertoires of roughly five healthy adults to estimate repertoire size and the extent of clonotype sharing between individuals.

The donors were healthy, HIV-negative adults who had no recently reported acute infections or vaccinations. Every donor was a Caucasian adult residing in Nashville, Tennessee, USA. CD8 memory samples consisted of magnetically selected CD45RO+ cells combined with CCR7-negative CD45RA+ effector memory (TemRA) cells. Blood was obtained by leukapheresis, after which PBMCs were separated by Ficoll-Histopaque density gradient centrifugation and cryopreserved in liquid nitrogen vapor phase. Analytical flow cytometry was used to check the purity and quantity of every magnetically sorted T cell population. Genomic DNA was isolated from each sorted fraction and quantified by UV absorbance on a Nanodrop 2000c. Sequences LNHNV (CDR1) and YYDKDF (CDR2) are obtained from the germline V gene (reference sequence). Trimming costs V 1 base and J 4 bases, and their ends lie 20 bases apart. The cysteine opens and the phenylalanine closes a CDR3 of 18 amino acids. CDR3 DNA only is kept here, 54 bases in frame from base 1.

Overall results and qualifications from the work: Even with the large sequencing depth, rarefaction of the sorted-subset datasets indicated that sequencing was incomplete. Pairwise subsampling indicated that sequencing depth was expected to affect the degree of clonotype sharing among donors. Higher generation probabilities were observed for clonotypes shared by all four sorted-subset donors than for non-shared clonotypes. Naive subsets generally had larger estimated clonotype richness than memory subsets. Only blood was sampled, and tissue TCR repertoires likely differ from those in blood. Sharing across a handful of donors was observed for about 5% of naive CD4, under 4% of naive CD8, about 2.3% of memory CD4, and around 0.44% of memory CD8 clonotypes. Because the study included only a small number of donors, the genetic and exposure-history diversity represented was limited.

The sequence was collected from a woman in her 30s in good health. The chain joins TRBV15 to TRBJ2-1; the D assignment is uncertain and may be TRBD1 or TRBD2, with 5 bases supporting each. Sequenced material: memory CD8+ T cells sorted from blood. The cell subset or site label on this specimen signifies: CD45RO+ cells pooled with CCR7-negative TemRA cells. The CDR3: CATSRVPLGTDPYNEQFF. The DNA sequence follows: TGTGCCACCAGCAGAGTCCCTCTAGGGACCGACCCGTACAATGAGCAGTTCTTC.